This T cell receptor (beta chain) is from a study of PD-1 blockade in classical Hodgkin lymphoma. For the study at large: Patients were treated with nivolumab at 3 mg/kg, and this was given intravenously every 2 weeks.

Relapse after autologous stem cell transplantation occurred in every patient, and brentuximab vedotin exposure varied. Assay: immunoSEQ multiplex PCR; the TCRdb copy retains only in-frame clones and omits some. The sample holds some 100,000 clones, 92% seen once. On this clone itself: No antigen is known for it.

Study-wide results and caveats: Newly diagnosed patients were said to have less baseline TCR diversity than healthy donors did. By C4D1, diversity of CD4+ TCRs had risen significantly, whereas that of CD8+ TCRs had not.

Germline CDR1 is MDHEN and CDR2 is SYDVKM. V lost 5 bases to trimming and J lost 0 bases, with 14 bases between them. CDR3 length: 15 residues. V usage is TRBV28 and J usage is TRBJ2-7; D is perhaps TRBD1 (5 bases). This TCR was recovered from a human donor with classical Hodgkin lymphoma. The specimen was peripheral blood mononuclear cells (PBMCs), collected at baseline. In DNA, the CDR3 is TGTGCCAGCAGTCTCATGACAGAGAGCTCCTACGAGCAGTACTTC. Amino acids: CASSLMTESSYEQYF. Filled out from reference TRBV28 and TRBJ2-7, the complete variable domain reads DVKVTQSSRYLVKRTGEKVFLECVQDMDHENMFWYRQDPGLGLRLIYFSYDVKMKEKGDIPEGYSVSREKKERFSLILESASTNQTSMYLCASSLMTESSYEQYFGPGTRLTVT.